This T cell receptor (beta chain) was found in a study of control samples from healthy donors and cancer patients. TCRdb's copy holds only in-frame clones and misses some; the assay was immunoSEQ multiplex PCR. This table has some 95,000 clones, around 90% appearing once. V lost 1 base and J lost 4, with 10 bases in between. The CDR3 runs 14 residues. The germline gives CDR1 SGHTA, CDR2 FQGNSA. The sequencing sample was made of blood. The chain employs TRBV7-2 and TRBJ1-1, with D perhaps matching TRBD1 (6 bases). The sequence was obtained from a man aged 30 to 45 in good health. The CDR3 region has the DNA TGTGCCAGCAGCTTAGAACAGGGTCCCACTGAAGCTTTCTTT. Protein product: CASSLEQGPTEAFF. Using reference TRBV7-2 and TRBJ1-1 for the parts outside the CDR3, the full variable domain is GAGVSQSPSNKVTEKGKDVELRCDPISGHTALYWYRQSLGQGLEFLIYFQGNSAPDKSGLPSDRFSAERTGGSVSTLTIQRTQQEDSAVYLCASSLEQGPTEAFFGQGTRLTVV.